Following are 8 T cell receptor beta chains from one sample sequenced in a study of cytomegalovirus exposure and HLA in healthy donors. In the PCR, 60 Vbeta and 13 Jbeta primers were used. Some clones are missing from TCRdb's copy, which holds only in-frame ones; the method was immunoSEQ multiplex PCR. The data hold roughly 100,000 clones, with 73% observed a single time. Material: PBMCs. These TCRs come from a man between 40 and 49 years old in good health and CMV-seronegative.

The chain employs TRBV30 and TRBJ2-5; D remains ambiguous. Trimming removed 0 bases at V and 7 bases at J, with 9 bases between. The CDR3 is 12 amino acids. CDR1 and CDR2 (germline): GTSNPN, SVGIG (reference sequence). CDR3 nucleotides: TGTGCCTGGAGTGTCCTCACTGTGACCCAGTACTTC. Residues: CAWSVLTVTQYF. The full variable domain, with the rest looked up from reference TRBV30 and TRBJ2-5, is SQTIHQWPATLVQPVGSPLSLECTVEGTSNPNLYWYRQAAGRGLQLLFYSVGIGQISSEVPQNLSASRPQDRQFILSSKKLLLSDSGFYLCAWSVLTVTQYFGPGTRLLVL.

V and J are TRBV9 and TRBJ2-3; D is ambiguous. V was shortened by 0 bases and J by 4 bases, with 9 bases between the two germline ends. Germline lookup yields CDR1 SGDLS and CDR2 YYNGEE. The CDR3 has 14 amino acids. CDR3 amino acids: CASSVVPESDTQYF. The CDR3 nucleotides are TGTGCCAGCAGCGTAGTTCCGGAGTCAGATACGCAGTATTTT.

This chain connects TRBV27 to TRBJ1-5; TRBD1 matches at 7 bases. Germline V gene sequence: CDR1 MNHEY, CDR2 SMNVEV (reference sequence). The CDR3 length is 14 residues. V trimming: 7 bases; J trimming: 2 bases; junction bases outside the gene matches: 5. The CDR3 nucleotides read TGTGCCAGCAAAACTACAGGGGGCAATCAGCCCCAGCATTTT. It codes for CASKTTGGNQPQHF.

The rearrangement links TRBV4-2 to TRBJ2-3, with D uncertain. This CDR3 spans 16 amino acids. V gave up 0 bases and J gave up 1 base, with 11 bases separating them. Germline assignment: CDR1 LGHNA and CDR2 YNFKEQ. CDR3 protein: CASSQDLAAGTDTQYF. The CDR3 nucleotides are TGTGCCAGCAGCCAAGATCTCGCGGCCGGCACAGATACGCAGTATTTT.

This clone was picked up a small number of times. The CDR3 bases are TGTGCCAGTAGTAGCGGGGGGGAGACCCAGTACTTC. Translated: CASSSGGETQYF. This chain joins TRBV19 and TRBJ2-5; 8 bases agree with TRBD2. The CDR3 loop spans 12 amino acids. The germline V gene encodes CDR1 LNHDA and CDR2 SQIVND (reference sequence). The V gene end was trimmed by 4 bases and the J gene end by 5 bases; junction bases not matched to a gene: 0.

V gene TRBV28 combines with J gene TRBJ1-2, with 8 bases lining up with TRBD1. The V segment lost 10 bases and the J segment 0 bases; nucleotides outside the gene matches: 13. The CDR3 length is 16 residues. Germline V gives CDR1 MDHEN, CDR2 SYDVKM. CDR3 loop: CATSNTPGGANYGYTF. The DNA of the CDR3 is TGTGCCACCTCTAATACCCCAGGGGGCGCTAACTATGGCTACACCTTC.

The rearrangement links TRBV30 to TRBJ2-3; D not certain. Germline V lookup: CDR1 GTSNPN, CDR2 SVGIG (reference sequence). The CDR3 extends over 12 amino acids. Trimming pared 3 bases from V and 4 bases from J, leaving 8 bases between. The CDR3 DNA reads as TGTGCCTGGAGGGTTCTAGCAGATACGCAGTATTTT. Translation: CAWRVLADTQYF. The full variable domain, completed using reference TRBV30 and TRBJ2-3, is SQTIHQWPATLVQPVGSPLSLECTVEGTSNPNLYWYRQAAGRGLQLLFYSVGIGQISSEVPQNLSASRPQDRQFILSSKKLLLSDSGFYLCAWRVLADTQYFGPGTRLTVL.

The chain links TRBV19 to TRBJ1-2; TRBD1 aligns across 8 bases. Germline V lookup: CDR1 LNHDA, CDR2 SQIVND (reference sequence). The ends lost 5 bases at V and 4 bases at J; junction bases unmatched: 6. CDR3 length: 14 residues. The CDR3 DNA sequence: TGTGCCAGTAGTGTCCAACAGGGGGTCTATGGCTACACCTTC. Protein: CASSVQQGVYGYTF.